Each of the 5 T cell receptor beta chains below was sequenced from the same sample in a study of cytomegalovirus exposure and HLA in healthy donors (dated by TCRdb to the late 2010s). Libraries were built with the immunoSEQ multiplex PCR assay. For the multiplex PCR, a mixture combining 60 forward primers for TCR Vbeta segments and 13 reverse primers for TCR Jbeta segments was used. TCRdb holds this immuneACCESS table with in-frame rearrangements only. Some clones are missing; in checked studies, unresolved V genes explain under half, and the rest has no known cause. The sample has tens of thousands of clones on record. Of the sample, around 3.6% falls within the top ten clones. Sequencing used PBMCs. Receptors originate from a woman younger than 30 in good health and CMV-seronegative.

Notes on this clone: The junction shows a germline mismatch at one end, possibly a read error. The chain joins TRBV18 to TRBJ1-1; D is ambiguous. The CDR3 covers 12 residues. Per germline, CDR1 KGHSH and CDR2 LQKENI. Here the CDR3 DNA reads TGTGCCAACTCACCCTCTAACACTGAAGCTTTCTTT. Translated: CANSPSNTEAFF.

CDR3 in DNA: TGTGCCAGCAGCGCCACAGGATCACCCGACAATGAGCAGTTCTTC. Its protein product is CASSATGSPDNEQFF. The J gene is TRBJ2-1, the V gene TRBV25-1; weak D call: TRBD1 (5 bases). The CDR3 spans 15 residues. V lost 6 bases to trimming and J lost 5 bases, with 17 bases between them. Per the germline V gene, CDR1 is MGHDK and CDR2 is SYGVNS.

The chain has TRBV6-1 and TRBJ1-5, with D uncertain. CDR1 is MNHNS and CDR2 is SASEGT in the germline V gene. The germline V and J ends were trimmed by 1 base and 0 bases, with 10 bases remaining between them. The CDR3 spans 16 residues. CDR3 protein: CASSEGSGVSNQPQHF. Written as DNA, the CDR3 is TGTGCCAGCAGTGAAGGGTCTGGAGTTAGCAATCAGCCCCAGCATTTT.

This rearrangement joins TRBV25-1 to TRBJ1-5; TRBD1 agrees at 9 bases. This CDR3 spans 15 amino acids. Trimming at V came to 4 bases and at J to 6 bases, leaving 7 bases not matched to a gene. Germline assignment: CDR1 MGHDK and CDR2 SYGVNS. In DNA form, the CDR3 reads TGTGCCAGCAGTGCTGGACAGGGGATTCTTCAGCCCCAGCATTTT. It codes for CASSAGQGILQPQHF.

The chain is built from TRBV5-4 and TRBJ1-1, with D hard to call. The V gene's germline CDR1 is SGHNT and CDR2 YYREEE (reference sequence). CDR3 length equals 16 residues. Between the trimmed V and J ends, which lost 4 bases and 1 base, there was a span of 17 bases. CDR3 region: CASSLDPLRGNTEAFF. CDR3 sequence (DNA): TGTGCCAGCAGCCTAGACCCACTGCGGGGGAACACTGAAGCTTTCTTT.